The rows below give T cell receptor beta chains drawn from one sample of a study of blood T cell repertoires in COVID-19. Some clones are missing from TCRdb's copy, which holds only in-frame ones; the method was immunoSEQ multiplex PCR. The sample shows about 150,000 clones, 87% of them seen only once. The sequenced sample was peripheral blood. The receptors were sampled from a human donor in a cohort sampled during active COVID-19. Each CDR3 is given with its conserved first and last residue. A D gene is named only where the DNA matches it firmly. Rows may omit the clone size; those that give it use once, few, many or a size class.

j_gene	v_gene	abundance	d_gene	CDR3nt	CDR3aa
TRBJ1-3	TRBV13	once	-	TGTGCCAGCGGGGTCAGGGGAGCGGGAAACACCATATATTTT	CASGVRGAGNTIYF
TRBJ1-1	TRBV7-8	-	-	TGTGCCAGCAGCTTCGGGGGGACCACTGAAGCTTTCTTT	CASSFGGTTEAFF
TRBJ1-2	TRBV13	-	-	TGTGCCAGCAGCTTAGATGCGGGACCCGACACCTTC	CASSLDAGPDTF
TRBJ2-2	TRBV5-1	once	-	TGCGCCAGCAGCCCCGGGTTGAACACCGGGGAGCTGTTTTTT	CASSPGLNTGELFF
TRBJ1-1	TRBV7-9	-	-	TGTGCCAGCAGCTTTCCGGGACAAAACACTGAAGCTTTCTTT	CASSFPGQNTEAFF
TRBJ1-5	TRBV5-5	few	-	TGTGCCAGCAGCTTGGGTGGAGCAAATCAGCCCCAGCATTTT	CASSLGGANQPQHF
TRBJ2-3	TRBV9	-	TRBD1	TGTGCCAGCAGCGTTACAGGGGGAGGCTCTAGCACAGATACGCAGTATTTT	CASSVTGGGSSTDTQYF
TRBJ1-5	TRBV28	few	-	TGTGCCAGTTCCGGGGGCAATCAGCCCCAGCATTTT	CASSGGNQPQHF
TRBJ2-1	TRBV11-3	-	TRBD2	TGTGCCAGCAGCTTACGGGTGGGCGGGAGCTCCTACAATGAGCAGTTCTTC	CASSLRVGGSSYNEQFF
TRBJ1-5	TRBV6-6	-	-	TGTGCCAGCAGTACAGAGTACGTTTGGTTCCAGCCCCAGCATTTT	CASSTEYVWFQPQHF
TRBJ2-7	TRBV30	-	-	TGTGCCTGGAGTTGGGCCACCTACGAGCAGTACTTC	CAWSWATYEQYF
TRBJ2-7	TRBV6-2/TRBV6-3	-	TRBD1	TGTGCCAGCAGCCTTCAAACAGGGGGCTACTCCTACGAGCAGTACTTC	CASSLQTGGYSYEQYF
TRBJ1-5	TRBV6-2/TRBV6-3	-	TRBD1	TGTGCCAGCAGTCAGGGGGCTTCCCAGCATTTT	CASSQGASQHF
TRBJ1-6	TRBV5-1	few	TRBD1	TGCGCCAGCAGCATCGGACAGGTCAATTCACCCCTCCACTTT	CASSIGQVNSPLHF
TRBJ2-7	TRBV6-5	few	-	TGTGCCAGCAGTTACTCGATGACAGACGACTACGAGCAGTACTTC	CASSYSMTDDYEQYF